The next 7 T cell receptor beta chains were all read from a single sample in a study of T cell repertoires in cytomegalovirus infection. TCRdb re-derived calls from the reads in MiXCR, one entry per CDR3 protein. There are 300,000 or so distinct CDR3 sequences in the sample; 25% occur only once, and approximately 13% lies in the top ten. Sequenced material: PBMCs. Source of these receptors: a human donor in good health (CMV status not recorded). Some clones in this sample may be carry-over from other donors' samples.

The J gene is TRBJ1-3, the V gene TRBV29-1; D perhaps matches TRBD1 (6 bases). The CDR3 is made up of 15 amino acids. Trimming took 4 bases from V and 0 from J, leaving 13 bases between them. CDR1 and CDR2 (germline): SQVTM, ANQGSEA. The CDR3 reads CSVGINRVSGNTIYF. In nucleotides, the CDR3 is TGCAGCGTTGGGATAAACAGGGTCTCTGGAAACACCATATATTTT.

This clonotype came up a few times. This rearrangement joins TRBV7-2 to TRBJ2-2; D not resolved. Trimming removed 1 base at V and 9 bases at J, with 9 bases between. The germline V gene encodes CDR1 SGHTA and CDR2 FQGNSA. The length of the CDR3 is 13 residues. This chain's CDR3 is CASSLVGVRELFF. As DNA, the CDR3 is TGTGCCAGCAGCTTAGTTGGTGTAAGGGAGCTGTTTTTT.

This sequence joins TRBV5-4 and TRBJ1-1; no firm D call. CDR3 length equals 13 residues. Trimming pared 2 bases from V and 1 base from J, leaving 6 bases between. CDR1 and CDR2 from the germline V gene are SGHNT and YYREEE (reference sequence). The CDR3: CASSFPQNTEAFF. CDR3 nucleotides: TGTGCCAGCAGCTTCCCACAGAACACTGAAGCTTTCTTT.

The table lists this clonotype with a few counts. This sequence joins TRBV11-2 and TRBJ2-5; 14 bases agree with TRBD2. Trimming took 5 bases from V and 5 from J; bases not matched to a gene: 10. The CDR3 extends over 17 amino acids. Germline CDR1 is SGHAT and CDR2 is FQNNGV. DNA for the CDR3: TGTGCCAGCAGCCCCGGGACTAGCGGGAGAGGGAGGGAGACCCAGTACTTC. This translates into CASSPGTSGRGRETQYF. Drawing the rest from reference TRBV11-2 and TRBJ2-5, the complete variable domain is EAGVAQSPRYKIIEKRQSVAFWCNPISGHATLYWYQQILGQGPKLLIQFQNNGVVDDSQLPKDRFSAERLKGVDSTLKIQPAKLEDSAVYLCASSPGTSGRGRETQYFGPGTRLLVL.

This clonotype was detected a few times. The rearrangement links TRBV15 to TRBJ1-2, with TRBD1 matching over 9 bases. This CDR3 is built from 13 residues. Germline CDR1 and CDR2: LNHNV and YYDKDF (reference sequence). Trimming at V came to 4 bases and at J to 8 bases, leaving 5 bases not matched to a gene. The CDR3 DNA follows: TGTGCCACCAGCACCTGGACAGGGGACGGCTACACCTTC. Protein sequence: CATSTWTGDGYTF. Looking up the rest from reference TRBV15 and TRBJ1-2 gives the full variable domain: DAMVIQNPRYQVTQFGKPVTLSCSQTLNHNVMYWYQQKSSQAPKLLFHYYDKDFNNEADTPDNFQSRRPNTSFCFLDIRSPGLGDTAMYLCATSTWTGDGYTFGSGTRLTVV.

The sample holds many counts of this clonotype. V usage is TRBV7-2 and J usage is TRBJ2-7, with D maybe TRBD2 (6 bases). CDR1 and CDR2 (germline): SGHTA, FQGNSA. The CDR3 is made up of 13 amino acids. Trimming cost V 5 bases and J 6 bases, with 14 bases left between them. The CDR3 spells CASSARLELEQYF. The CDR3, as DNA: TGTGCCAGCAGCGCCCGACTAGAACTCGAGCAGTACTTC.

There are many counts of this clonotype. V usage is TRBV28 and J usage is TRBJ1-2, with 7 bases identical to TRBD1. Per the germline V gene, CDR1 is MDHEN and CDR2 is SYDVKM. The CDR3 runs to 14 residues. V was pared by 8 bases and J by 2 bases, with 8 bases of the junction left unmatched. CDR3 loop: CASVLSTGNYGYTF. Here the CDR3 DNA reads TGTGCCAGCGTACTATCGACAGGGAACTATGGCTACACCTTC.